The rows below give T cell receptor beta chains drawn from one sample of a study of T cells expressing NK-cell markers. TCRdb re-called the 5' RACE reads and shows each CDR3 protein once, DNA omitted. The sample's table shows some 500,000 distinct CDR3 sequences. What was sequenced was blood T cells: a sorted CD56 or NKG2C T cell subset, CD4+ or CD8+ T cells, or bulk PBMC T cells (not recorded which). The receptor source for this set is a woman aged 45-59 years in good health. The CDR3 runs from the conserved cysteine through the conserved F or W.

v_gene,j_gene,CDR3aa
TRBV11-2,TRBJ2-3,CASSERMTGTSSTDTQYF
TRBV5-1,TRBJ2-3,CASTKDGSTDTQYF
TRBV10-3,TRBJ2-7,CAISPTSEPYEQYF
TRBV6-5,TRBJ2-3,CASSSPLGPTGTGMDTQYF
TRBV6-5,TRBJ2-5,CASSQDKLPGETQYF
TRBV6-5,TRBJ1-2,CASSYSGQGPLRGYTF
TRBV20-1,TRBJ2-2,CSASYPYGSTGELFF
TRBV5-1,TRBJ1-2,CASSSDTDYGYTF
TRBV28,TRBJ2-5,CASSVAGAGETQYF
TRBV4-2,TRBJ2-6,CASSQDAVLSGANVLTF
TRBV6-1,TRBJ2-2,CASREEPNTGELFF
TRBV20-1,TRBJ2-1,CSASELAGVGSYNEQFF
TRBV21-1,TRBJ2-1,CASMGTGTTRTYNEQFF
TRBV5-5,TRBJ1-1,CASTPGARTEAFF
TRBV7-2,TRBJ1-1,CASTLSGRGRFTEAFF
TRBV15,TRBJ2-3,CATSRDRSDLNEGASTDTQYF
TRBV29-1,TRBJ2-2,CSVALRDPDTGELFF
TRBV2,TRBJ1-5,CASSGPEGSNQPQHF
TRBV2,TRBJ2-5,CASSEVSKETQYF
TRBV27,TRBJ2-3,CASSSVAGVVTDTQYF
TRBV20-1,TRBJ2-7,CSARDPGLGFSYEQYF
TRBV6-5,TRBJ2-5,CASSSPGLKETQYF
TRBV5-1,TRBJ2-7,CASSLRDRIYEQYF
TRBV6-2/TRBV6-3,TRBJ2-3,CASSTRGLTDTQYF
TRBV5-1,TRBJ2-3,CASGVEDTQYF
TRBV14,TRBJ2-1,CASSQDISYNEQFF
TRBV12-3/TRBV12-4,TRBJ1-5,CASTEDPSQERGQPQHF